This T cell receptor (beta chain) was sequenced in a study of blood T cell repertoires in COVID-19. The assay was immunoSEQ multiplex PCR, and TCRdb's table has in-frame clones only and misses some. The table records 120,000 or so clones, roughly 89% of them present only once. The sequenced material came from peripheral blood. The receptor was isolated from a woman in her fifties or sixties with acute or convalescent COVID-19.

The chain's CDR3 is CASSISVRNTEAFF. In DNA, the CDR3 is TGTGCCAGTAGTATTAGTGTAAGAAACACTGAAGCTTTCTTT. The J gene is TRBJ1-1, the V gene TRBV19; D is unclear. Trimming cost V 3 bases and J 2 bases, with 10 bases left between them. CDR3 size: 14 residues. Germline CDR1 reads LNHDA; CDR2 reads SQIVND (reference sequence).